These T cell receptor beta chains were read from a single sample in a study of siplizumab effects on memory and regulatory T cells. Produced via immunoSEQ multiplex PCR; TCRdb's table is partial and in-frame only. The table lists roughly 62,000 clones, approximately 93% of them singletons. Sequenced material: CD8+ T cells sorted from blood. The receptors were sampled from a human donor in good health. Each CDR3 is given with its conserved first and last residue. The D gene is left open where the match is weak.

d_gene,v_gene,j_gene,CDR3aa
TRBD2,TRBV5-1,TRBJ2-7,CASSKSAGGFEQYF
NA,TRBV7-8,TRBJ2-1,CASSPYRADEQFF
NA,TRBV20-1,TRBJ1-2,CSATGRYGYTF
NA,TRBV19,TRBJ1-4,CATLDQQKLFF
NA,TRBV27,TRBJ1-1,CASSDDSGYHTEAFF
NA,TRBV7-9,TRBJ2-7,CASSLTGYEQYF
TRBD2,TRBV2,TRBJ2-1,CASSEAASGSYNEQFF
TRBD1,TRBV7-2,TRBJ1-5,CASSLEQGIVSQPQHF
NA,TRBV6-6,TRBJ1-2,CASNGGLAHGYTF
NA,TRBV30,TRBJ2-1,CAWSLTALGEQFF
NA,TRBV11-1,TRBJ2-5,CASSLRPGGAETQYF
NA,TRBV7-9,TRBJ1-2,CASSPGQSYGYTF
TRBD1,TRBV5-4,TRBJ2-6,CASSLEGQGLTSGANVLTF
NA,TRBV5-6,TRBJ1-5,CASSSGRTNQPQHF
NA,TRBV6-1,TRBJ2-7,CASSDRASMNYEQYF
NA,TRBV15,TRBJ2-7,CATSQRRSSYEQYF
NA,TRBV7-9,TRBJ1-1,CASSSSLLGRSTEAFF
NA,TRBV5-6,TRBJ1-2,CASSLTVRYGYTF
NA,TRBV14,TRBJ2-7,CASSQAGLPYEQYF
NA,TRBV12-5,TRBJ2-3,CASGPMLADSTDTQYF
NA,TRBV28,TRBJ2-7,CASSLKGGPGAYEQYF
TRBD2,TRBV29-1,TRBJ2-7,CSADSGDGYEQYF
TRBD2,TRBV5-1,TRBJ2-1,CASSLVLSSGNEQFF
NA,TRBV4-2,TRBJ2-1,CASSQEPANNEQFF
TRBD1,TRBV9,TRBJ2-3,CASSDRTGPTDTQYF
NA,TRBV2,TRBJ1-5,CASSSDAYSNQPQHF
NA,TRBV6-5,TRBJ2-5,CASRTGAETQYF
NA,TRBV30,TRBJ2-3,CAWSGQAASGAVDTQYF
TRBD2,TRBV2,TRBJ2-7,CASSEGGGRGAHEQYF
NA,TRBV9,TRBJ2-1,CASTGAGWGEQFF
NA,TRBV5-1,TRBJ2-1,CASRVSGRYNEQFF
NA,TRBV4-1,TRBJ2-7,CASSQDIPGRGHYEQYF
NA,TRBV21-1,TRBJ2-3,CASSVGGTDTQYF
NA,TRBV5-1,TRBJ2-3,CASSPRTTSFLVTQYF
TRBD1,TRBV5-1,TRBJ2-7,CASSAGQGVEYEQYF
TRBD2,TRBV7-6,TRBJ2-2,CASSGWSSGNTGELFF
NA,TRBV28,TRBJ2-7,CASSFPGSRWQYF
TRBD1,TRBV19,TRBJ2-7,CASSMGDRGRYEQYF
TRBD2,TRBV27,TRBJ2-7,CASSLGIGLAGAIYEQYF
TRBD2,TRBV2,TRBJ2-7,CASSAGTSSAYEQYF
TRBD2,TRBV27,TRBJ2-3,CASTTNEGLAGELGTDTQYF
NA,TRBV30,TRBJ2-1,CAWSLLYNEQFF
NA,TRBV9,TRBJ2-2,CASSERVDTGELFF
NA,TRBV7-9,TRBJ1-1,CASSLVGLEAFF
NA,TRBV11-2,TRBJ2-7,CASSLGGRTYEQYF
TRBD2,TRBV19,TRBJ2-2,CASSMKLAGFGTGELFF